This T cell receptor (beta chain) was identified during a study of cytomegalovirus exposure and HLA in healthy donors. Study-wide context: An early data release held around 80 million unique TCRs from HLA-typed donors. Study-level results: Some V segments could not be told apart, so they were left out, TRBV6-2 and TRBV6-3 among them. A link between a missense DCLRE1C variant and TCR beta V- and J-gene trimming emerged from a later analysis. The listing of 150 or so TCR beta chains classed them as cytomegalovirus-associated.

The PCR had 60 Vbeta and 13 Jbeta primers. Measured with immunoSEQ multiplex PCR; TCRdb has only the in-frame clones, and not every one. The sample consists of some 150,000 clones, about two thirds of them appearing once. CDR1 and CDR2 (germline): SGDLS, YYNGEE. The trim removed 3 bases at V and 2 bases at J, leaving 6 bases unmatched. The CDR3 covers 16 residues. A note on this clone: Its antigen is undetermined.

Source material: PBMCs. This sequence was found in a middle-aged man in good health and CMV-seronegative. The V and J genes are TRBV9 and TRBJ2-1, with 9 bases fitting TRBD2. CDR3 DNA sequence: TGTGCCAGCAGCGGCGTAGCGGGAGACCCCTACAATGAGCAGTTCTTC. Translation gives CASSGVAGDPYNEQFF.